These 20 T cell receptor beta chains came from one sample sequenced in a study of beta chain features in type 1 diabetes. Findings and caveats of the study: Patients with Type 1 diabetes showed moderately but significantly shorter TCRB CDR3s in all four CD4+ subsets.

No cognate antigen is known for these TCRs. cDNA synthesis used the whole RNA isolate, giving expressed TCRB sequences. Measured with immunoSEQ multiplex PCR; TCRdb has only the in-frame clones, and not every one. The sample includes 250,000 to 350,000 clones, more than 13% of them seen just once. Sequenced material: naive CD4+ T cells from blood. These receptors were collected from a man younger than 45 with type 1 diabetes.

The gene calls are TRBV2 and TRBJ1-2; 8 bases map to TRBD1. J was trimmed by 4 bases and V by 3 bases; bases with no gene match: 1. CDR3 length: 13 residues. Germline V CDR1 and CDR2: SNHLY, FYNNEI. CDR3 sequence (DNA): TGTGCCAGCAGTGAGGGACAGGCCTATGGCTACACCTTC. Its protein is CASSEGQAYGYTF.

This chain links TRBV7-3 with TRBJ2-5; 7 bases line up with TRBD1. Looked up from germline, CDR1 is SGHTA and CDR2 is FQGTGA. V gave up 5 bases and J gave up 7 bases; unmatched junction bases: 19. This CDR3 region has 17 residues. The CDR3 DNA is TGTGCCAGCAGCCCGAAAGGTCCTGGGACAGCCTTGGTGACCCAGTACTTC. This sequence encodes CASSPKGPGTALVTQYF.

This clone was counted between two and nine times. The J gene is TRBJ2-2, the V gene TRBV7-2, with a tentative D call TRBD2 (6 bases). Germline lookup yields CDR1 SGHTA and CDR2 FQGNSA. The CDR3 contains 16 residues. Trimming left V 1 base short and J 5 bases short, with 14 bases between. The CDR3 spells CASSLVGTGVTGELFF. CDR3 nucleotides: TGTGCCAGCAGCTTAGTAGGCACGGGGGTAACCGGGGAGCTGTTTTTT.

This clone has a handful of counts. This rearrangement joins TRBV7-2 to TRBJ2-1; D call uncertain. CDR1 SGHTA and CDR2 FQGNSA come from the germline V gene. This CDR3 spans 12 amino acids. Trimming removed 8 bases at V and 8 bases at J, with 13 bases between. In DNA, the CDR3 is TGTGCCAGCCAATGGGCGTTCGATGAGCAGTTCTTC. Translated: CASQWAFDEQFF.

The chain joins TRBV25-1 to TRBJ1-2; 8 positions agree with TRBD1. The germline V gene has CDR1 MGHDK and CDR2 SYGVNS. V shed 4 bases, J shed 5 bases, and the junction held 6 bases outside the gene matches. The CDR3 covers 14 residues. The CDR3 region is CASSAGQGVYGYTF. In nucleotides, the CDR3 is TGTGCCAGCAGTGCCGGACAGGGAGTTTATGGCTACACCTTC.

The chain has TRBV11-1 and TRBJ2-1; TRBD2 aligns across 8 bases. This CDR3 is built from 16 residues. Trimming cost V 6 bases and J 5 bases; bases outside gene matches: 12. The germline V gene has CDR1 SGHAT and CDR2 FQDESV (reference sequence). The CDR3: CASRFSGLETHNEQFF. In nucleotides, the CDR3 is TGTGCCAGCAGGTTTTCGGGACTAGAGACGCACAATGAGCAGTTCTTC.

This clone was recorded a few times. The rearrangement joins TRBV7-2 to TRBJ2-1, with TRBD2 matching 7 bases. V lost 2 bases to trimming and J lost 6 bases; unmatched junction nucleotides: 13. Germline CDR1 SGHTA, CDR2 FQGNSA. This CDR3 spans 17 amino acids. The CDR3 is CASSLIFWAGASNEQFF. The CDR3 region has the DNA TGTGCCAGCAGCTTAATCTTTTGGGCGGGAGCCAGCAATGAGCAGTTCTTC.

The chain is built from TRBV2 and TRBJ2-1; no clear D. CDR3 length: 14 amino acids. With 2 bases removed from V and 4 bases from J, the gap between germline ends came to 9 bases. CDR1 SNHLY and CDR2 FYNNEI come from the germline V gene. CDR3 loop: CASSEWAAYNEQFF. DNA of the CDR3: TGTGCCAGCAGTGAATGGGCCGCATACAATGAGCAGTTCTTC.

This clone was counted a few times. The chain uses TRBV6-6 and TRBJ2-7; 12 bases are a match to TRBD2. CDR3 length equals 14 residues. V trimming: 4 bases; J trimming: 7 bases; junction bases outside the gene matches: 5. Germline V CDR1 and CDR2: MNHNY, SVGAGI (reference sequence). CDR3 loop: CASSSGLAGIEQYF. As DNA, the CDR3 is TGTGCCAGCAGTTCAGGACTAGCGGGAATTGAGCAGTACTTC.

The sample holds a few counts of this clone. V is TRBV18 and J is TRBJ1-2, with D possibly being TRBD1 (6 bases). Germline lookup yields CDR1 KGHSH and CDR2 LQKENI. The CDR3 covers 15 residues. Trimming removed 2 bases from V and 0 bases from J, with 10 bases in between. The CDR3 reads CASSPSTGANYGYTF. The CDR3 nucleotides read TGTGCCAGCTCACCATCGACAGGAGCTAACTATGGCTACACCTTC.

The chain couples TRBV18 to TRBJ2-7; no reliable D call. This CDR3 contains 16 residues. The V gene's germline CDR1 is KGHSH and CDR2 LQKENI. V was trimmed by 6 bases and J by 2 bases, leaving 20 bases between them. The CDR3: CASSRSRGEAAYEQYF. CDR3 DNA: TGTGCCAGCTCGCGTTCTAGAGGTGAGGCGGCCTACGAGCAGTACTTC.

In this sample, this clone turned up a few times. This sequence joins TRBV19 and TRBJ2-2, with a weak D call TRBD1 (6 bases). Germline assignment: CDR1 LNHDA and CDR2 SQIVND (reference sequence). The CDR3 has 15 amino acids. Trimming took off 4 bases at V and 0 bases at J, with 9 bases between the two ends. The CDR3 DNA reads as TGTGCCAGTAGTACAACAGGGTCGAACACCGGGGAGCTGTTTTTT. Protein: CASSTTGSNTGELFF.

The chain combines TRBV25-1 with TRBJ2-1; D not certain. CDR3 length: 11 amino acids. V lost 6 bases, J lost 3 bases, and 3 bases lay in between. From germline, CDR1 is MGHDK and CDR2 SYGVNS. The CDR3 sequence is CASRSYNEQFF. For the CDR3, the DNA is TGTGCCAGCAGGAGCTACAATGAGCAGTTCTTC.

The chain recombines TRBV30 with TRBJ2-4; 11 nucleotides match TRBD1. The CDR3 runs to 15 residues. Germline lookup yields CDR1 GTSNPN and CDR2 SVGIG (reference sequence). V trimming: 6 bases; J trimming: 7 bases; junction bases outside the gene matches: 11. CDR3: CACSGQGAEGNIQYF. The CDR3 DNA reads TGTGCCTGCTCCGGACAGGGGGCTGAGGGGAACATTCAGTACTTC.

In nucleotides, the CDR3 is TGTGCCAGCAGCTTGATACAGGAGACCGGCTATGGCTACACCTTC. As protein: CASSLIQETGYGYTF. The gene calls are TRBV5-6 and TRBJ1-2, with TRBD1 as a possible D gene (5 bases). Germline CDR1 and CDR2: SGHDT and YYEEEE. The CDR3 runs to 15 residues. The V end was cut by 1 base, the J end by 4 bases, with 14 bases between.

This clone has a handful of counts. This chain links TRBV4-3 with TRBJ2-7; 9 nucleotides agree with TRBD2. J lost 2 bases, V lost 1 base, and 6 bases had no gene match. Germline-derived CDR1 and CDR2 are LGHNA and YSLEER. The CDR3 runs 16 residues. CDR3 protein: CASSQAAGGYTYEQYF. The CDR3 region has the DNA TGCGCCAGCAGCCAAGCCGCGGGAGGGTACACCTACGAGCAGTACTTC.

In its sample, this clone was seen a few times. CDR3 nucleotide sequence: TGCGCCAGCACCCGACAGGAGACGAACACCGGGGAGCTGTTTTTT. Translation gives CASTRQETNTGELFF. This chain joins TRBV23-1 and TRBJ2-2; possibly TRBD1 for D (6 bases). TRBV23-1 is given ORF status, its function remaining uncertain. V lost 7 bases and J lost 0, with 12 bases in between. This CDR3 region has 15 residues.

With respect to this clone: The DNA is left out, because the CDR3 cannot be placed on it with certainty; the CDR3 is given as TCRdb lists it. The chain's CDR3 is CASTSGGAGHGYTF. The chain has TRBV19 and TRBJ1-2. CDR1 and CDR2 (germline): LNHDA, SQIVND (reference sequence). The CDR3 numbers 14 amino acids, ends counted.

The genes are TRBV7-8 and TRBJ2-3; TRBD2 matches at 9 bases. V gave up 4 bases and J gave up 4 bases; unmatched junction bases: 12. Looked up from germline, CDR1 is SGHVS and CDR2 is FQNEAQ. This CDR3 has 17 amino acids. This CDR3 is CASSSGRASGTPDTQYF. The DNA of the CDR3 is TGTGCCAGCAGCTCGGGACGGGCTAGCGGGACTCCAGATACGCAGTATTTT.

The sample holds a few counts of this clone. V is TRBV28 and J is TRBJ1-2; 9 bases fit TRBD1. Germline CDR1 MDHEN, CDR2 SYDVKM. V shed 11 bases, J shed 6 bases, and the junction held 7 bases outside the gene matches. This CDR3 is built from 12 residues. In DNA, the CDR3 is TGTGCCGGGGGGGACAGGGTCGATGGCTACACCTTC. Translated, it gives CAGGDRVDGYTF.